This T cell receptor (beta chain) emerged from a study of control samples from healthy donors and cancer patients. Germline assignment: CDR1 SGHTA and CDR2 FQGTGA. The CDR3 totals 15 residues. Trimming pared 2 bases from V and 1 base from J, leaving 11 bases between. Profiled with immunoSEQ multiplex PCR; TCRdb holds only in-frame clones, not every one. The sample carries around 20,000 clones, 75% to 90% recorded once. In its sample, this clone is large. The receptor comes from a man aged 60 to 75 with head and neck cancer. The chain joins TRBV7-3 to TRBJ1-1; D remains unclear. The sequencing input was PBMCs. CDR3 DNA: TGTGCCAGCAGCTTAGTGCTGGTTGGGAACACTGAAGCTTTCTTT. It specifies CASSLVLVGNTEAFF.